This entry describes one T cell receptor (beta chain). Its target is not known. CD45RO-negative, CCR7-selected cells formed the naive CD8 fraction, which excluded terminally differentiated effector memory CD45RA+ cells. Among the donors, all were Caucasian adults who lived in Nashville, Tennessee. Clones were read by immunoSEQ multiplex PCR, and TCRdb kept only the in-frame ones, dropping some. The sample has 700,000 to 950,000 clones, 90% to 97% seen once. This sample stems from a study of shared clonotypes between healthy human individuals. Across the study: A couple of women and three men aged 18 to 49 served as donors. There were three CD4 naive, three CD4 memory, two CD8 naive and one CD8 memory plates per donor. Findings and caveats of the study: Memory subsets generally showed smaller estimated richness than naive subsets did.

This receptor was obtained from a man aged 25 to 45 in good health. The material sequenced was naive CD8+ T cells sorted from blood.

CDR3 DNA sequence: TGTGCCAGCCTCGGACAGGGGGCGACTGAAGCTTTCTTT. The encoded protein is CASLGQGATEAFF. V and J are TRBV13 and TRBJ1-1; 11 bases match TRBD1. The CDR3 sequence is 13 residues long. Germline assignment: CDR1 PRHDT and CDR2 FYEKMQ (reference sequence). V lost 8 bases and J lost 5; bases outside the gene matches: 4.